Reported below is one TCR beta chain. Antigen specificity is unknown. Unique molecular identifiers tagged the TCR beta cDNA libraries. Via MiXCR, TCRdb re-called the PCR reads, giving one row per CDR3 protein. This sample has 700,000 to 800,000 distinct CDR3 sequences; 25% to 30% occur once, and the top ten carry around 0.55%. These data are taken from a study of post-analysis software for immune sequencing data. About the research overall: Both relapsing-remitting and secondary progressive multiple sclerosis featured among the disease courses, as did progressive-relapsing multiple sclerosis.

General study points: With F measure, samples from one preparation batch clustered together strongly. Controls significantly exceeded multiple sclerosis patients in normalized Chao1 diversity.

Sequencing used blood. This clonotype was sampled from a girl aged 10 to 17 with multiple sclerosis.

The CDR3 spells CASSDSRAAYNEKLFF. CDR3 nucleotides: TGTGCCAGCAGTGATTCTCGGGCGGCCTATAATGAAAAACTGTTTTTT. The chain is built from TRBV6-1 and TRBJ1-4; D gene uncertain. The CDR3 is 16 amino acids. Looked up from germline, CDR1 is MNHNS and CDR2 is SASEGT. V was pared by 3 bases and J by 4 bases, with 15 bases between.